This record covers a single T cell receptor (beta chain). Its antigen is not known. TCRdb re-called the 5' RACE reads with MiXCR, one entry per CDR3 protein. The sample records roughly 580,000 distinct CDR3 sequences, about 20% being singletons. The CDR3 sequence is 15 residues long. Trimming cost V 5 bases and J 8 bases, with 21 bases left between them. This sample is part of a study of T-cell memory formation after mild COVID-19. At the level of the study: TCR clusters showed largely donor specificity.

Study outcomes and limitations: CD4+ contracting clones were found mainly in CM and EM, and CD8+ ones in EMRA.

The chain uses TRBV12-3 or TRBV12-4 and TRBJ1-2; D is ambiguous. The specimen was PBMCs or a T cell subset sorted from them (not recorded which). This receptor was identified in an adult woman who had mild COVID-19 (a few samples of this study predate the infection). Cell type and time point are not known. The CDR3 DNA reads as TGTGCCAGCAGTCCGTCTTCCGGGCCCCGAGGGGGCTACACCTTC. Its protein product is CASSPSSGPRGGYTF.